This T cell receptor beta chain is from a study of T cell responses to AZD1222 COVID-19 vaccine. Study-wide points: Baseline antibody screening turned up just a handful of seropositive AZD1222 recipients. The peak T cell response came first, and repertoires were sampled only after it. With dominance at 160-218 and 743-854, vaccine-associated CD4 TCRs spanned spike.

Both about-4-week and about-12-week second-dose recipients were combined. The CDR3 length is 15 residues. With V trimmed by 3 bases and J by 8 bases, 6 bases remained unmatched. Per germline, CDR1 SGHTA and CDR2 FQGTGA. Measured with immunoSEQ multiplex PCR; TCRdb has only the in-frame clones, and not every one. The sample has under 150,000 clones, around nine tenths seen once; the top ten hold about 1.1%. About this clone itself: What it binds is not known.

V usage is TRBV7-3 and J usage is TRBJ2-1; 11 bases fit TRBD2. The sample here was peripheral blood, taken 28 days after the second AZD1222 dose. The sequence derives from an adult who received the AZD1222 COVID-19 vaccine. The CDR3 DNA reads TGTGCCAGCAGCTTTAGCGGGAGGGAGTTGCATGAGCAGTTCTTC. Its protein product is CASSFSGRELHEQFF.